A selection of T cell receptor beta chains follows, all from one sample in a study of pediatric ulcerative colitis. Data came from immunoSEQ multiplex PCR; TCRdb stores just in-frame clones and leaves some out. The sample has approximately 11,000 clones, 65% to 90% seen once. What was sequenced was gut tissue. Receptor source: a girl aged 5 to 17 who was a control in a study of pediatric ulcerative colitis. CDR3s include the opening cysteine and the closing phenylalanine or tryptophan. The order of the fields is CDR3 protein, CDR3 DNA, V gene, J gene, D gene, clone size. A D gene is named only where the DNA matches it firmly. Rows give clone size only sometimes, using once, few, many, or a class for an expanded clone.

cdr3_aa: CASSQARLGGNNEQFF
cdr3_nt: TGTGCCAGCAGCCAAGCTCGACTAGGAGGGAACAATGAGCAGTTCTTC
v_call: TRBV4-2
j_call: TRBJ2-1
d_call: -
clone_size: once

cdr3_aa: CASSLRVSNNEQFF
cdr3_nt: TGTGCCAGCAGTTTAAGGGTGTCGAACAATGAGCAGTTCTTC
v_call: TRBV27
j_call: TRBJ2-1
d_call: -
clone_size: -

cdr3_aa: CASSEVIGGDTIYF
cdr3_nt: TGTGCCAGCAGTGAAGTGATCGGAGGGGACACCATATATTTT
v_call: TRBV2
j_call: TRBJ1-3
d_call: -
clone_size: -

cdr3_aa: CASSQGSSYEQYF
cdr3_nt: TGCGCCAGCAGCCAAGGGTCCTCCTACGAGCAGTACTTC
v_call: TRBV4-1
j_call: TRBJ2-7
d_call: -
clone_size: few

cdr3_aa: CSVDAEGLAGRGEQYF
cdr3_nt: TGCAGCGTGGACGCCGAGGGACTAGCGGGACGAGGCGAGCAGTACTTC
v_call: TRBV29-1
j_call: TRBJ2-7
d_call: TRBD2
clone_size: few

cdr3_aa: CASSLTGDTQYF
cdr3_nt: TGTGCCAGCAGCCTAACGGGGGATACGCAGTATTTT
v_call: TRBV28
j_call: TRBJ2-3
d_call: -
clone_size: -

cdr3_aa: CASSSGSYEQYF
cdr3_nt: TGTGCCAGCAGTTCGGGATCCTACGAGCAGTACTTC
v_call: TRBV6-5
j_call: TRBJ2-7
d_call: -
clone_size: -

cdr3_aa: CASSQGDWDRVYSNQPQHF
cdr3_nt: TGCGCCAGCAGCCAAGGGGATTGGGACAGGGTTTATAGCAATCAGCCCCAGCATTTT
v_call: TRBV4-1
j_call: TRBJ1-5
d_call: TRBD1
clone_size: -

cdr3_aa: CASSVGPLESNEQFF
cdr3_nt: TGTGCCAGTAGTGTCGGGCCCCTAGAGAGTAATGAGCAGTTCTTC
v_call: TRBV19
j_call: TRBJ2-1
d_call: -
clone_size: few

cdr3_aa: CASSSVDRVDTEAFF
cdr3_nt: TGTGCCAGCAGTTCGGTAGACAGGGTGGACACTGAAGCTTTCTTT
v_call: TRBV6-5
j_call: TRBJ1-1
d_call: TRBD1
clone_size: -